The source of this T cell receptor beta chain is a study of shared clonotypes between healthy human individuals. The overall study: Two female and three male donors aged 18 to 49 were enrolled.

As to this clone: Its target is unknown.

In the study's own analysis: ImmunoSEQ gave junction-only sequences without quality scores, so filtering differed. Clones were read by immunoSEQ multiplex PCR, and TCRdb kept only the in-frame ones, dropping some. V and J calls and clone size are those listed in that table; D and trimming were worked out from the DNA. The repertoire holds about 2 million clones, with 85% to 95% as singletons. Germline V gene sequence: CDR1 MNHEY, CDR2 SVGAGI. V gave up 6 bases and J gave up 0 bases, with 9 bases separating them. This CDR3 contains 14 residues. Overall study results and limits: The represented genetic and exposure-history diversity was limited by the small number of donors.

This TCR was recovered from a man aged 18 to 35 in good health. This chain uses TRBV6-5 with TRBJ2-1; tentative D call: TRBD2 (5 bases). Source material: naive CD4+ T cells sorted from blood. Subset in this sample: CD45RA+ positively selected. The CDR3 DNA reads TGTGCCAGCAGGGACTCGAGCTCCTACAATGAGCAGTTCTTC. As protein: CASRDSSSYNEQFF.